These T cell receptor beta chains were read from a single sample in a study of blood T cell repertoires in COVID-19. Clones were read by immunoSEQ multiplex PCR, and TCRdb kept only the in-frame ones, dropping some. The data hold about 150,000 clones, with approximately 84% observed a single time. The material sequenced was PBMCs or T cells enriched from blood (not recorded which). The receptors derive from a woman between 50 and 59 years old who had recovered from COVID-19. The CDR3 runs from the conserved cysteine through the conserved F or W. The D gene is left open where the match is weak. Expanded clones are given a class, and other clones once, few, many or no size at all.

d_call,j_call,cdr3_length,clone_size,v_call,cdr3_aa,cdr3_nt
.,TRBJ2-5,16,.,TRBV11-2,CASSPTHSEYQETQYF,TGTGCCAGCAGCCCCACTCACTCGGAGTACCAAGAGACCCAGTACTTC
.,TRBJ2-7,13,.,TRBV29-1,CSVVGGFSYEQYF,TGCAGCGTTGTCGGCGGATTCTCCTACGAGCAGTACTTC
TRBD1,TRBJ2-7,15,.,TRBV2,CASSRTGESSYEQYF,TGTGCCAGCAGTAGGACAGGGGAGAGCTCCTACGAGCAGTACTTC
.,TRBJ2-7,16,.,TRBV5-1,CASSSARLAGGYEQYF,TGCGCCAGCAGCTCCGCGAGGTTAGCCGGAGGGTACGAGCAGTACTTC
TRBD1,TRBJ1-5,16,.,TRBV6-2/TRBV6-3,CASSYARTGVHQPQHF,TGTGCCAGCAGTTACGCTAGGACAGGCGTTCATCAGCCCCAGCATTTT
.,TRBJ2-5,15,.,TRBV5-1,CASSPPGSRGETQYF,TGCGCCAGCAGCCCGCCGGGGTCACGGGGGGAGACCCAGTACTTC
.,TRBJ2-7,13,.,TRBV11-1,CASSLARYYEQYF,TGTGCCAGCAGCCTAGCGAGATACTACGAGCAGTACTTC
.,TRBJ1-3,14,.,TRBV5-1,CASSFDSSGNTIYF,TGCGCCAGCAGCTTCGACAGTTCAGGAAACACCATATATTTT
.,TRBJ1-2,16,.,TRBV28,CASSFGRWVGAYGYTF,TGTGCCAGCAGTTTCGGTCGATGGGTGGGCGCGTATGGCTACACCTTC
.,TRBJ1-5,13,.,TRBV28,CASSSYSNQPQHF,TGTGCCAGCTCGTCTTATAGCAATCAGCCCCAGCATTTT
TRBD2,TRBJ2-5,14,.,TRBV7-2,CASSLTPILAGEYF,TGTGCCAGCAGCTTAACCCCTATACTAGCGGGGGAGTACTTC
.,TRBJ2-2,13,.,TRBV13,CASRPENDGELFF,TGTGCCAGCAGACCAGAAAATGACGGGGAGCTGTTTTTT
.,TRBJ1-3,17,.,TRBV7-2,CASSSGAQGVSGNTIYF,TGTGCCAGCAGCTCCGGCGCGCAGGGCGTCTCTGGAAACACCATATATTTT
TRBD1,TRBJ1-1,16,.,TRBV4-2,CASSVSPGTGTSEAFF,TGTGCCAGCAGCGTATCCCCCGGGACAGGGACTTCTGAAGCTTTCTTT
.,TRBJ1-1,14,.,TRBV19,CASSKGARDTEAFF,TGTGCCAGTAGTAAAGGCGCGAGGGACACTGAAGCTTTCTTT
.,TRBJ2-7,13,.,TRBV5-8,CASSNGPSYEQYF,TGTGCCAGCAGCAACGGTCCTTCGTACGAGCAGTACTTC
.,TRBJ1-2,15,.,TRBV6-2/TRBV6-3,CASSYAAGPSYGYTF,TGTGCCAGCAGTTACGCGGCGGGGCCTTCGTATGGCTACACCTTC
.,TRBJ1-4,15,.,TRBV19,CASRPSGAAHLKLFF,TGTGCCAGTAGGCCCTCAGGGGCCGCTCACCTAAAACTGTTTTTT
TRBD2,TRBJ2-3,18,few,TRBV3-1/TRBV3-2,CASSQRGGPAGRTDTQYF,TGTGCCAGCAGCCAACGGGGGGGGCCAGCGGGGCGCACAGATACGCAGTATTTT
.,TRBJ2-1,14,.,TRBV15,CATSRVSSQNEQFF,TGTGCCACCAGCAGAGTCTCCTCGCAGAATGAGCAGTTCTTC
TRBD1,TRBJ2-1,15,.,TRBV5-1,CASSTDRSSYNEQFF,TGCGCCAGCAGCACGGACAGGAGCTCCTACAATGAGCAGTTCTTC
.,TRBJ1-2,14,.,TRBV6-4,CASTYGGGLYGYTF,TGTGCCAGCACTTACGGGGGGGGACTCTATGGCTACACCTTC
TRBD1,TRBJ1-2,15,.,TRBV28,CASSSLGQARVGYTF,TGTGCCAGCAGTTCCCTAGGACAGGCGAGGGTTGGCTACACCTTC
.,TRBJ1-4,14,.,TRBV5-4,CASSLQGGGEKLFF,TGTGCCAGCAGCCTACAGGGCGGGGGAGAAAAACTGTTTTTT
TRBD1,TRBJ2-7,15,few,TRBV19,CASSTPGTGADEQYF,TGTGCCAGTAGTACCCCGGGGACAGGGGCAGACGAGCAGTACTTC
.,TRBJ1-1,14,.,TRBV4-2,CASSQDPGNTEAFF,TGTGCCAGCAGCCAAGATCCAGGGAACACTGAAGCTTTCTTT
.,TRBJ2-7,12,.,TRBV24-1,CAPQALKYEQYF,TGTGCCCCCCAGGCTCTGAAGTACGAGCAGTACTTC
.,TRBJ2-7,16,.,TRBV21-1,CASTRAVTAGRNEQYF,TGTGCCAGCACCAGAGCAGTGACAGCGGGCAGAAACGAGCAGTACTTC
TRBD2,TRBJ2-3,15,.,TRBV6-2/TRBV6-3,CASSYSRGLADTQYF,TGTGCCAGCAGTTACTCCCGGGGACTAGCCGATACGCAGTATTTT
TRBD1,TRBJ1-5,17,few,TRBV27,CASSPTGGAGSGQPQHF,TGTGCCAGCAGTCCCACAGGGGGCGCGGGGTCGGGCCAGCCCCAGCATTTT
.,TRBJ2-3,14,.,TRBV10-1,CASSDNLPTDTQYF,TGCGCCAGCAGTGATAACTTACCCACAGATACGCAGTATTTT
TRBD2,TRBJ2-1,19,.,TRBV30,CAWSVQGWVAREGGGEQFF,TGTGCCTGGAGTGTACAGGGTTGGGTAGCGCGGGAGGGAGGGGGAGAGCAGTTCTTC
.,TRBJ1-2,13,.,TRBV10-2,CASRATGNYGYTF,TGCGCCAGCAGGGCTACAGGGAACTATGGCTACACCTTC
TRBD2,TRBJ2-1,16,.,TRBV24-1,CATSDLAGPVGDEQFF,TGTGCCACCAGTGATCTAGCGGGTCCAGTAGGGGATGAGCAGTTCTTC
.,TRBJ1-1,14,.,TRBV10-1,CASSLGGPQTEAFF,TGCGCCAGCAGCCTAGGGGGACCCCAGACTGAAGCTTTCTTT
.,TRBJ1-5,13,.,TRBV6-5,CASSSEATQPQHF,TGTGCCAGCAGTTCCGAGGCCACTCAGCCCCAGCATTTT
.,TRBJ1-6,17,.,TRBV7-2,CASSLGTGTLNNSPLHF,TGTGCCAGCAGCTTGGGGACCGGGACACTAAATAATTCACCCCTCCACTTT
TRBD2,TRBJ2-5,15,.,TRBV23-1,CASSQSEAGEETQYF,TGCGCCAGCAGTCAATCGGAAGCGGGAGAAGAGACCCAGTACTTC
.,TRBJ2-1,13,.,TRBV29-1,CSVSDRAYNEQFF,TGCAGCGTTTCCGACAGAGCCTACAATGAGCAGTTCTTC
TRBD1,TRBJ1-4,19,.,TRBV15,CATSRDPIGRQGGREKLFF,TGTGCCACCAGCAGAGATCCGATAGGGAGACAGGGCGGAAGGGAAAAACTGTTTTTT
TRBD1,TRBJ2-1,15,.,TRBV5-1,CASSLAGGQGSEQFF,TGCGCCAGCAGCTTGGCTGGGGGACAGGGGAGTGAGCAGTTCTTC
.,TRBJ1-5,16,once,TRBV30,CAWSVNPDRFNQPQHF,TGTGCCTGGAGTGTAAACCCCGACAGGTTCAATCAGCCCCAGCATTTT
TRBD1,TRBJ1-1,14,.,TRBV6-5,CASSQDRAHTEAFF,TGTGCCAGCAGTCAGGACAGGGCACACACTGAAGCTTTCTTT
TRBD1,TRBJ1-1,12,.,TRBV6-6,CASRNRGTEAFF,TGTGCCAGCAGGAACAGGGGGACTGAAGCTTTCTTT
.,TRBJ1-1,12,.,TRBV29-1,CSAGRGNTEAFF,TGCAGCGCAGGGAGGGGGAACACTGAAGCTTTCTTT
.,TRBJ2-7,18,.,TRBV15,CATSRDSGSAGSSYEQYF,TGTGCCACCAGCAGAGATTCCGGTTCGGCGGGGAGCTCCTACGAGCAGTACTTC
TRBD1,TRBJ2-7,15,once,TRBV2,CASSESRGGFYEQYF,TGTGCCAGCAGTGAGTCAAGAGGGGGCTTCTACGAGCAGTACTTC
TRBD1,TRBJ1-6,12,.,TRBV30,CAEGQGHSPLHF,TGTGCTGAAGGACAGGGACATTCACCCCTCCACTTT
.,TRBJ1-2,15,.,TRBV28,CASSLSEIQGYGYTF,TGTGCCAGCAGTTTAAGTGAGATCCAGGGGTATGGCTACACCTTC
TRBD1,TRBJ1-2,18,.,TRBV7-9,CASSLGTGGMRANYGYTF,TGTGCCAGCAGCTTGGGGACAGGGGGAATGCGTGCTAACTATGGCTACACCTTC
TRBD1,TRBJ2-7,15,.,TRBV19,CASSFNRDRHYEQYF,TGTGCCAGTAGCTTTAACCGGGACAGACACTACGAGCAGTACTTC
.,TRBJ1-3,15,.,TRBV7-9,CASSPRQVSGNTIYF,TGTGCCAGCAGCCCCCGACAGGTCTCTGGAAACACCATATATTTT
TRBD1,TRBJ1-2,15,.,TRBV7-9,CASSSWDRVVYGYTF,TGTGCCAGCAGCTCCTGGGACAGGGTTGTCTATGGCTACACCTTC
.,TRBJ1-1,13,.,TRBV12-3/TRBV12-4,CASVIAPSTEAFF,TGTGCCAGCGTGATAGCGCCTAGCACTGAAGCTTTCTTT
TRBD2,TRBJ2-5,13,few,TRBV28,CASSSGGQGTQYF,TGTGCCAGCAGTTCGGGGGGGCAGGGGACCCAGTACTTC
.,TRBJ1-5,13,.,TRBV19,CASSYSRDQPQHF,TGTGCCAGTTCATACAGCAGGGATCAGCCCCAGCATTTT